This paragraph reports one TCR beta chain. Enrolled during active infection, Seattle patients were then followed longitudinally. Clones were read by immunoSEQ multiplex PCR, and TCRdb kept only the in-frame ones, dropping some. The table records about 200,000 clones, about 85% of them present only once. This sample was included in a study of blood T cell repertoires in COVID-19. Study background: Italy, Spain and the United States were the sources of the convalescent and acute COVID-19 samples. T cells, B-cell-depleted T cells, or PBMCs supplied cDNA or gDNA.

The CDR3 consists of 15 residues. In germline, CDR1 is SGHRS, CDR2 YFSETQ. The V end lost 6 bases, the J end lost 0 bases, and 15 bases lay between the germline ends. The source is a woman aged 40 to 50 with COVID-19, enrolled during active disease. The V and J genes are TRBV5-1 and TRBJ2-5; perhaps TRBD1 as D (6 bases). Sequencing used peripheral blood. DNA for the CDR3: TGCGCCAGCACCTCCAAAGGGGGATACCAAGAGACCCAGTACTTC. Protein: CASTSKGGYQETQYF.